One sample yielded the 10 T cell receptor beta chains listed below, sequenced in a study of T-cell reconstitution after alpha-beta-depleted transplantation in children. Construction of the TCRbeta library involved unique molecular identifiers. TCRdb passed the PCR reads through MiXCR, listing each CDR3 protein once. The sample lists 200,000 to 300,000 distinct CDR3 sequences; 24% were seen once. The sample in question was PBMCs, mostly from graft donor cells, obtained 360 days after TCRalphabeta/CD19-depleted stem cell transplant. These receptors were taken from a female patient aged 2-9 years who had a stem cell transplant for congenital amegakaryocytic thrombocytopenia, so the T cells may come from the graft donor.

This chain uses TRBV28 with TRBJ2-5, with D hard to call. Germline lookup yields CDR1 MDHEN and CDR2 SYDVKM. V was clipped by 7 bases and J by 2 bases, with 8 bases between them. The CDR3 extends over 12 amino acids. DNA for the CDR3: TGTGCCAGCACCGCGGTACAAGAGACCCAGTACTTC. Residues: CASTAVQETQYF.

The chain employs TRBV7-9 and TRBJ1-1; D is undetermined. Germline values: CDR1 SEHNR, CDR2 FQNEAQ (reference sequence). Trimming removed 2 bases at V and 9 bases at J, with 13 bases between. This CDR3 is 13 amino acids long. In DNA form, the CDR3 reads TGTGCCAGCAGCTTATCGGACCTTTTCCAAGCTTTCTTT. This encodes CASSLSDLFQAFF.

This clonotype was counted at least ten times. V and J are TRBV4-2 and TRBJ1-2; D ambiguous. Germline V gene lookup returns CDR1 LGHNA and CDR2 YNFKEQ. The CDR3 covers 12 residues. Deletions cut 0 bases from V and 8 bases from J, with 7 bases between. Here the CDR3 reads CASSQDQWGYTF. The CDR3 DNA reads TGTGCCAGCAGCCAAGATCAGTGGGGCTACACCTTC.

CDR3 sequence (DNA): TGCTCCAGCAGCCAAGTAGGGGGAGGCGGCACTGAAGCTTTCTTT. Its translation is CSSSQVGGGGTEAFF. This chain links TRBV1 with TRBJ1-1. TRBV1 is marked as a pseudogene. This CDR3 is 15 amino acids long.

This clonotype was seen only a few times. The chain recombines TRBV6-1 with TRBJ2-7, with D uncertain. Germline V gene lookup returns CDR1 MNHNS and CDR2 SASEGT. V was pared by 6 bases and J by 11 bases, with 14 bases between. This CDR3 is built from 11 residues. The CDR3 sequence: CASSAQFVKYF. CDR3 DNA sequence: TGTGCCAGCAGCGCCCAGTTCGTGAAGTACTTC.

This chain connects TRBV20-1 to TRBJ2-3; D is possibly TRBD1 (6 bases). CDR1 is DFQATT, CDR2 SNEGSKA, per germline (reference sequence). The V end lost 3 bases, the J end lost 2 bases, and 15 bases lay between the germline ends. The length of the CDR3 is 15 residues. CDR3 protein: CSASGDTAITDTQYF. CDR3 nucleotide sequence: TGCAGTGCTAGTGGGGACACCGCCATCACAGATACGCAGTATTTT.

This clonotype was recorded a few times. CDR3 coding DNA: TGTGCCAGCAGTTGGACAGGGGGACTGAGCACTGAAGCTTTCTTT. It specifies CASSWTGGLSTEAFF. The rearrangement links TRBV12-3 or TRBV12-4 to TRBJ1-1; TRBD1 matches at 10 bases. Trimming at V came to 4 bases and at J to 4 bases, leaving 6 bases not matched to a gene. The CDR3 length is 15 residues.

In this sample, this clonotype turned up many times. The chain couples TRBV12-3 or TRBV12-4 to TRBJ2-7, with 9 bases matching TRBD1. CDR3 length: 14 residues. Germline trimming cut 6 bases from V and 3 bases from J; bases unmatched to any gene: 6. The CDR3 spells CASSLMGQGYEQYF. CDR3 bases: TGTGCCAGCAGCCTTATGGGACAGGGCTACGAGCAGTACTTC.

The rearrangement joins TRBV6-6 to TRBJ2-5, with D perhaps TRBD1 (7 bases). V lost 6 bases to trimming and J lost 5 bases, with 13 bases between them. This CDR3 is 13 amino acids long. Germline loops: CDR1 MNHNY, CDR2 SVGAGI (reference sequence). CDR3 nucleotide sequence: TGTGCCAGCAGAACAGGGGCGGGGGAGACCCAGTACTTC. It encodes CASRTGAGETQYF.

V is TRBV24-1 and J is TRBJ2-5; 7 bases are shared with TRBD2. Germline-derived CDR1 and CDR2 are KGHDR and SFDVKD. The CDR3 length is 14 residues. The V segment lost 4 bases and the J segment 3 bases; nucleotides outside the gene matches: 4. The CDR3 loop reads CATSEGGRKETQYF. In DNA, the CDR3 is TGTGCCACCAGTGAGGGGGGGAGGAAAGAGACCCAGTACTTC.